This is a list of T cell receptor beta chains from one sample in a study of CD8+CD57+ T cells in acquired aplastic anemia. Using its own MiXCR run on the reads, TCRdb lists one record per CDR3 protein. The sample carries about 150,000 distinct CDR3 sequences, around half recorded once. Sequencing was done on a sample of sorted CD4+, CD8+, or CD8+CD57+ T cells (not recorded which) from PBMCs. These receptors came from a human donor with aplastic anemia. Each CDR3 is given with its conserved first and last residue. Each record gives: V gene, D gene, clone size, J gene, CDR3 protein, CDR3 DNA. The D gene is left open where the match is weak. Clone size is not always given. Where it is, it says once, few, many or a class for expanded clones.

V gene: TRBV2; D gene: TRBD2; clone size: .; J gene: TRBJ2-7; CDR3 protein: CASRISTSPGEQYF; CDR3 DNA: TGTGCCAGCAGAATTTCGACTAGCCCGGGCGAGCAGTACTTC
V gene: TRBV6-4; D gene: TRBD2; clone size: many; J gene: TRBJ2-1; CDR3 protein: CASSDSLASGRDEQFF; CDR3 DNA: TGTGCCAGCAGTGACTCGTTGGCTAGCGGTCGGGATGAGCAGTTCTTC
V gene: TRBV2; D gene: .; clone size: .; J gene: TRBJ2-7; CDR3 protein: CASRPGRGLSYEQYF; CDR3 DNA: TGTGCCAGCAGACCCGGGAGGGGGCTATCCTACGAGCAGTACTTC
V gene: TRBV24-1; D gene: .; clone size: .; J gene: TRBJ2-7; CDR3 protein: CATSPGPYEQYF; CDR3 DNA: TGTGCCACCAGCCCGGGGCCCTACGAGCAGTACTTC
V gene: TRBV29-1; D gene: TRBD1; clone size: .; J gene: TRBJ2-7; CDR3 protein: CASSLDRGLHEQYF; CDR3 DNA: TGTGCCAGTAGCCTCGACAGGGGGCTCCACGAGCAGTACTTC
V gene: TRBV5-5; D gene: TRBD1; clone size: .; J gene: TRBJ1-2; CDR3 protein: CASSLVGQANYGYTF; CDR3 DNA: TGTGCCAGCAGCTTGGTGGGACAGGCTAACTATGGCTACACCTTC
V gene: TRBV9; D gene: .; clone size: many; J gene: TRBJ1-5; CDR3 protein: CASSADGGGGNQPQHF; CDR3 DNA: TGTGCCAGCAGCGCCGACGGCGGGGGCGGCAATCAGCCCCAGCATTTT
V gene: TRBV20-1; D gene: .; clone size: .; J gene: TRBJ2-3; CDR3 protein: CSARDGRAPTDTQYF; CDR3 DNA: TGCAGTGCTAGAGATGGGCGGGCGCCCACAGATACGCAGTATTTT
V gene: TRBV29-1; D gene: TRBD1; clone size: once; J gene: TRBJ2-7; CDR3 protein: CSVDPGQGGYEQYF; CDR3 DNA: TGCAGCGTCGACCCGGGACAGGGAGGCTACGAGCAATACTTC
V gene: TRBV10-3; D gene: TRBD2; clone size: many; J gene: TRBJ2-7; CDR3 protein: CAISEEGSGGSPSYEQYF; CDR3 DNA: TGTGCCATCAGTGAAGAAGGTAGCGGGGGGTCCCCCTCCTACGAGCAGTACTTC
V gene: TRBV19; D gene: TRBD2; clone size: .; J gene: TRBJ2-2; CDR3 protein: CASSQTSGGELFF; CDR3 DNA: TGTGCCAGTAGCCAGACTAGCGGGGGGGAGCTGTTTTTT
V gene: TRBV15; D gene: TRBD1; clone size: many; J gene: TRBJ2-3; CDR3 protein: CATSSTGGGPDTQYF; CDR3 DNA: TGTGCCACCAGCTCGACAGGGGGCGGCCCAGATACGCAGTATTTT
V gene: TRBV2; D gene: .; clone size: .; J gene: TRBJ2-7; CDR3 protein: CASSERQGGHEQYF; CDR3 DNA: TGTGCCAGCAGTGAAAGGCAGGGAGGCCACGAGCAGTACTTC
V gene: TRBV6-1; D gene: TRBD1; clone size: many; J gene: TRBJ2-1; CDR3 protein: CASSLNPTGLGDEQFF; CDR3 DNA: TGTGCCAGCAGTCTAAACCCGACAGGGTTGGGCGATGAGCAGTTCTTC
V gene: TRBV19; D gene: .; clone size: many; J gene: TRBJ1-6; CDR3 protein: CASSPGGTNSPLHF; CDR3 DNA: TGTGCCAGTAGTCCCGGAGGGACCAATTCACCCCTCCACTTT
V gene: TRBV5-4; D gene: .; clone size: many; J gene: TRBJ1-2; CDR3 protein: CASSLRGGGGYGYTF; CDR3 DNA: TGTGCCAGCAGCTTGAGGGGTGGAGGGGGTTATGGCTACACCTTC
V gene: TRBV10-3; D gene: .; clone size: .; J gene: TRBJ1-1; CDR3 protein: CASSSQVITEAFF; CDR3 DNA: TGTGCCAGCAGCTCGCAGGTTATCACTGAAGCTTTCTTT
V gene: TRBV29-1; D gene: TRBD2; clone size: .; J gene: TRBJ2-1; CDR3 protein: CSVVGQREVNEQFF; CDR3 DNA: TGCAGCGTCGTAGGCCAGCGGGAAGTCAATGAGCAGTTCTTC
V gene: TRBV12-3/TRBV12-4; D gene: TRBD1; clone size: many; J gene: TRBJ1-5; CDR3 protein: CASTRGRESNQPQHF; CDR3 DNA: TGTGCCAGCACCAGGGGGAGGGAGAGCAATCAGCCCCAGCATTTT
V gene: TRBV29-1; D gene: .; clone size: .; J gene: TRBJ2-7; CDR3 protein: CSVEVTGETYEQYF; CDR3 DNA: TGCAGCGTTGAAGTTACAGGTGAAACCTACGAGCAGTACTTC
V gene: TRBV5-4; D gene: TRBD1; clone size: .; J gene: TRBJ1-5; CDR3 protein: CASSFGGTAFNQPQHF; CDR3 DNA: TGTGCCAGCAGCTTTGGCGGGACAGCGTTCAATCAGCCCCAGCATTTT
V gene: TRBV6-1; D gene: .; clone size: once; J gene: TRBJ2-7; CDR3 protein: CASSGGGSRGTEQYF; CDR3 DNA: TGTGCCAGCAGCGGGGGAGGCTCAAGGGGGACCGAGCAGTACTTC
V gene: TRBV18; D gene: .; clone size: many; J gene: TRBJ2-3; CDR3 protein: CASSPGGDTQYF; CDR3 DNA: TGTGCCAGCTCACCAGGCGGAGATACGCAGTATTTT
V gene: TRBV27; D gene: .; clone size: few; J gene: TRBJ2-1; CDR3 protein: CASSLGGYYNEQFF; CDR3 DNA: TGTGCCAGCAGCCTGGGGGGATATTACAATGAGCAGTTCTTC
V gene: TRBV15; D gene: TRBD2; clone size: .; J gene: TRBJ2-7; CDR3 protein: CATSRDGAGTYEQYF; CDR3 DNA: TGTGCCACCAGCAGAGATGGAGCGGGGACCTACGAGCAGTACTTC
V gene: TRBV20-1; D gene: .; clone size: .; J gene: TRBJ2-6; CDR3 protein: CSASESSGANVLTF; CDR3 DNA: TGCAGTGCCAGTGAGAGCTCTGGGGCCAACGTCCTGACTTTC
V gene: TRBV2; D gene: .; clone size: .; J gene: TRBJ2-5; CDR3 protein: CASSGLTGVETQYF; CDR3 DNA: TGTGCCAGCAGTGGTCTAACGGGCGTTGAGACCCAGTACTTC
V gene: TRBV29-1; D gene: .; clone size: .; J gene: TRBJ1-4; CDR3 protein: CSVATGMGRGSEKLFF; CDR3 DNA: TGCAGCGTTGCAACAGGAATGGGGCGTGGGAGTGAAAAACTGTTTTTT
V gene: TRBV9; D gene: TRBD2; clone size: .; J gene: TRBJ2-2; CDR3 protein: CASSTGTSGGMNTGELFF; CDR3 DNA: TGTGCCAGCAGCACAGGGACTAGCGGGGGGATGAACACCGGGGAGCTGTTTTTT
V gene: TRBV4-1; D gene: .; clone size: many; J gene: TRBJ1-3; CDR3 protein: CASSQDSGVGNTIYF; CDR3 DNA: TGCGCCAGCAGCCAAGATTCGGGAGTTGGAAACACCATATATTTT
V gene: TRBV11-1; D gene: .; clone size: once; J gene: TRBJ1-4; CDR3 protein: CASSLAGQTNEKLFF; CDR3 DNA: TGTGCCAGCAGCTTAGCTGGCCAGACTAATGAAAAACTGTTTTTT
V gene: TRBV2; D gene: TRBD1; clone size: .; J gene: TRBJ2-1; CDR3 protein: CASRGGAIPNEQFF; CDR3 DNA: TGTGCCAGCAGAGGGGGCGCGATCCCCAATGAGCAGTTCTTC
V gene: TRBV10-3; D gene: .; clone size: many; J gene: TRBJ2-7; CDR3 protein: CAIKATLGLRDEQYF; CDR3 DNA: TGTGCCATCAAGGCCACCTTGGGGTTGAGGGACGAGCAGTACTTC
V gene: TRBV29-1; D gene: TRBD1; clone size: once; J gene: TRBJ2-7; CDR3 protein: CSVLLTGDSYEQYF; CDR3 DNA: TGCAGCGTCCTTCTGACAGGGGACAGCTACGAGCAGTACTTC
V gene: TRBV12-3/TRBV12-4; D gene: .; clone size: many; J gene: TRBJ2-1; CDR3 protein: CASSLGHPEQFF; CDR3 DNA: TGTGCCAGCAGTTTAGGACACCCTGAGCAGTTCTTC
V gene: TRBV10-3; D gene: .; clone size: many; J gene: TRBJ1-2; CDR3 protein: CANQGTDYGYTF; CDR3 DNA: TGTGCCAACCAGGGGACGGACTATGGCTACACCTTC
V gene: TRBV4-2; D gene: TRBD2; clone size: .; J gene: TRBJ2-7; CDR3 protein: CASSQEAGGQHEQYF; CDR3 DNA: TGTGCCAGCAGCCAAGAAGCGGGGGGGCAGCATGAGCAGTACTTC
V gene: TRBV29-1; D gene: TRBD2; clone size: .; J gene: TRBJ2-3; CDR3 protein: CSASGTSGEDTQYF; CDR3 DNA: TGCAGCGCCTCCGGGACTAGCGGGGAAGATACGCAGTATTTT
V gene: TRBV19; D gene: .; clone size: .; J gene: TRBJ1-1; CDR3 protein: CASSGTSLMNTEAFF; CDR3 DNA: TGTGCCAGTAGTGGGACGTCCCTCATGAACACTGAAGCTTTCTTT
V gene: TRBV5-4; D gene: TRBD1; clone size: many; J gene: TRBJ1-1; CDR3 protein: CASRDRVGTEAFF; CDR3 DNA: TGTGCCAGCAGAGACAGGGTTGGGACTGAAGCTTTCTTT
V gene: TRBV10-2; D gene: .; clone size: many; J gene: TRBJ1-2; CDR3 protein: CASRPTEDYGYTF; CDR3 DNA: TGCGCCAGCAGACCAACAGAAGACTATGGCTACACCTTC
V gene: TRBV10-3; D gene: .; clone size: once; J gene: TRBJ1-2; CDR3 protein: CAISVQENYGYTF; CDR3 DNA: TGTGCCATCAGTGTACAGGAGAACTATGGCTACACCTTC
V gene: TRBV11-2; D gene: TRBD1; clone size: few; J gene: TRBJ1-2; CDR3 protein: CASSLNFRDSYGYTF; CDR3 DNA: TGTGCCAGCAGCCTCAATTTCCGGGACAGCTATGGCTACACCTTC
V gene: TRBV4-1; D gene: .; clone size: many; J gene: TRBJ1-4; CDR3 protein: CASSQDRGEKLFF; CDR3 DNA: TGCGCCAGCAGCCAAGACAGGGGAGAAAAACTGTTTTTT
V gene: TRBV29-1; D gene: .; clone size: .; J gene: TRBJ2-1; CDR3 protein: CSVDMGSEQFF; CDR3 DNA: TGCAGCGTTGATATGGGGAGTGAGCAGTTCTTC
V gene: TRBV2; D gene: .; clone size: once; J gene: TRBJ2-3; CDR3 protein: CASPGQGGEGTQYF; CDR3 DNA: TGTGCCAGCCCCGGTCAAGGGGGAGAAGGTACGCAGTATTTT
V gene: TRBV24-1; D gene: .; clone size: .; J gene: TRBJ1-5; CDR3 protein: CATSSPGESNQPQHF; CDR3 DNA: TGTGCCACCAGTTCCCCAGGGGAGAGCAATCAGCCCCAGCATTTT
V gene: TRBV7-2; D gene: .; clone size: .; J gene: TRBJ1-6; CDR3 protein: CASSGRIRSNSPLHF; CDR3 DNA: TGTGCTAGCAGCGGGAGGATCCGGAGTAATTCACCCCTCCACTTT
V gene: TRBV15; D gene: .; clone size: many; J gene: TRBJ2-1; CDR3 protein: CATKGMSGLANEQFF; CDR3 DNA: TGTGCCACCAAAGGGATGTCGGGACTGGCAAATGAGCAGTTCTTC
V gene: TRBV19; D gene: TRBD1; clone size: many; J gene: TRBJ1-1; CDR3 protein: CASLWTGNTEAFF; CDR3 DNA: TGTGCCAGCCTCTGGACAGGGAACACTGAAGCTTTCTTT
V gene: TRBV24-1; D gene: .; clone size: few; J gene: TRBJ2-3; CDR3 protein: CATSDFRSLADTQYF; CDR3 DNA: TGTGCCACCAGTGATTTTCGTTCCTTAGCGGATACGCAGTATTTT